These 15 T cell receptor beta chains originate from one sample sequenced in a study of cytomegalovirus exposure and HLA in healthy donors (dated by TCRdb to 2016 to 2017). Library method: the immunoSEQ multiplex PCR assay. The multiplex PCR relied on a mix of 60 forward primers for TCR Vbeta segments and 13 reverse primers for TCR Jbeta segments. TCRdb provides this immuneACCESS table in a form limited to in-frame rearrangements. Some clones are lacking; in checked studies, under half of them reflect an unresolved V gene, and why the rest are absent is not known. This sample holds 100,000 to 150,000 clones; about 80% were observed only once. Of the sample, about 2.5% falls within the top ten clones. Sequencing input: PBMCs. Source of these receptors: a boy between 2 and 15 years old in good health and CMV-seronegative.

V is TRBV5-1 and J is TRBJ2-1; TRBD2 aligns across 8 bases. The CDR3 is made up of 15 amino acids. Germline values: CDR1 SGHRS, CDR2 YFSETQ. J lost 12 bases, V lost 0 bases, and 11 bases had no gene match. The CDR3 loop reads CASSLEQSRLARQFF. The CDR3 DNA reads as TGCGCCAGCAGCTTGGAACAGTCCCGACTAGCGCGGCAGTTCTTC.

This sequence joins TRBV10-3 and TRBJ2-1; D is perhaps TRBD2 (5 bases). Trimming took 0 bases from V and 7 from J, leaving 16 bases between them. The germline V gene has CDR1 ENHRY and CDR2 SYGVKD. The length of the CDR3 is 16 residues. The CDR3, as DNA: TGTGCCATCAGTGAGTCTAGCGTTACCCTAGGAAATGAGCAGTTCTTC. Residues: CAISESSVTLGNEQFF.

V usage is TRBV25-1 and J usage is TRBJ1-1; maybe TRBD1 (5 bases). This CDR3 is built from 14 residues. The V end was cut by 6 bases, the J end by 4 bases, with 15 bases between. Germline CDR1 MGHDK, CDR2 SYGVNS. Written as DNA, the CDR3 is TGTGCCAGCAGGGGGACTGGTGGAGGCACTGAAGCTTTCTTT. Protein product: CASRGTGGGTEAFF.

This chain connects TRBV4-2 to TRBJ2-7; TRBD1 aligns across 8 bases. The CDR3 runs to 14 residues. The germline CDR1 and CDR2 sequences are LGHNA and YNFKEQ. J was trimmed by 6 bases and V by 4 bases; bases with no gene match: 8. The CDR3 spells CASSLPDRAREQYF. The CDR3 DNA sequence: TGTGCCAGCAGCCTGCCGGACAGGGCGCGCGAGCAGTACTTC.

This sequence joins TRBV23-1 and TRBJ1-2; D not certain. TRBV23-1 is classed as an ORF, of uncertain function. Trimming took 0 bases from V and 0 from J, leaving 17 bases between them. This CDR3 comprises 18 residues. The CDR3 DNA is TGCGCCAGCAGTCAATCCTGTCCTAGAGCACTTACTAACTATGGCTACACCTTC. Its protein product is CASSQSCPRALTNYGYTF.

A few counts support this clone. This chain connects TRBV7-2 to TRBJ2-7, with 7 bases lining up with TRBD1. The CDR3 loop spans 15 amino acids. Germline trimming cut 5 bases from V and 2 bases from J; bases unmatched to any gene: 9. Germline CDR1 SGHTA, CDR2 FQGNSA. The CDR3 here is CASSVAQGRTYEQYV. CDR3 nucleotides: TGTGCCAGCAGCGTCGCACAGGGGAGAACCTACGAGCAGTACGTC.

The chain carries TRBV7-8 and TRBJ2-7; D not certain. V was shortened by 4 bases and J by 3 bases, with 10 bases between the two germline ends. The germline CDR1 and CDR2 sequences are SGHVS and FQNEAQ. The CDR3 contains 13 residues. CDR3 nucleotide sequence: TGTGCCAGCAGCTATAGTCCAATCTACGAGCAGTACTTC. It codes for CASSYSPIYEQYF.

The rearrangement joins TRBV6-6 to TRBJ1-5; a possible D gene is TRBD1 (5 bases). CDR1 and CDR2 from the germline V gene are MNHNY and SVGAGI (reference sequence). The CDR3 is 16 amino acids. Trimming removed 6 bases from V and 7 bases from J, with 22 bases in between. Written as DNA, the CDR3 is TGTGCCAGCAGCTCATCCAACACTTCCCCAGGGCAGCCCCAGCATTTT. Amino acids: CASSSSNTSPGQPQHF.

V is TRBV2 and J is TRBJ1-2; TRBD1 is a possible D gene (5 bases). The CDR3 loop spans 13 amino acids. Trimming removed 1 base from V and 4 bases from J, with 7 bases in between. CDR1 is SNHLY and CDR2 is FYNNEI in the germline V gene. The CDR3: CASSEEGIYGYTF. DNA for the CDR3: TGTGCCAGCAGTGAAGAGGGGATCTATGGCTACACCTTC.

This clone appeared a few times. The chain uses TRBV29-1 and TRBJ1-2; tentative D call: TRBD1 (5 bases). V dropped 4 bases and J dropped 4 bases, with 13 bases sitting between them. This CDR3 contains 13 residues. CDR1 SQVTM and CDR2 ANQGSEA come from the germline V gene. This CDR3 is CSVVWRGGYGYTF. Here the CDR3 DNA reads TGCAGCGTTGTATGGAGGGGCGGCTATGGCTACACCTTC.

The chain joins TRBV4-2 to TRBJ1-2; D is undetermined. V was clipped by 0 bases and J by 0 bases, with 8 bases between them. Germline V gene data show CDR1 as LGHNA and CDR2 as YNFKEQ. CDR3 length: 15 residues. The CDR3 is CASSQESQTNYGYTF. As DNA, the CDR3 is TGTGCCAGCAGCCAAGAATCCCAGACTAACTATGGCTACACCTTC.

V usage is TRBV6-5 and J usage is TRBJ2-5; the D is unclear. The CDR3 runs to 13 residues. Trimming cost V 4 bases and J 4 bases, with 10 bases left between them. Germline V gene data show CDR1 as MNHEY and CDR2 as SVGAGI. The CDR3 is CASSSVFVETQYF. The CDR3 DNA reads as TGTGCCAGCAGTTCGGTTTTCGTAGAGACCCAGTACTTC.

This chain uses TRBV6-4 with TRBJ1-6; TRBD1 agrees at 10 bases. Per germline, CDR1 MRHNA and CDR2 SNTAGT. The CDR3 is 16 amino acids. The junction had 7 bases not matched to a gene; V was cut back by 4 bases and J by 7 bases. This chain's CDR3 is CASSVPGTGVNSPLHF. Here the CDR3 DNA reads TGTGCCAGCAGTGTCCCTGGGACAGGGGTAAATTCACCCCTCCACTTT.

The rearrangement links TRBV7-2 to TRBJ2-1; 9 bases align to TRBD2. CDR3 length: 14 residues. After removal of 2 bases from V and 7 bases from J, the junction contained 3 bases not matched to a gene. Germline V gene data show CDR1 as SGHTA and CDR2 as FQGNSA. The CDR3 region has the DNA TGTGCCAGCAGCTTACTAGCGGGGAATAATGAGCAGTTCTTC. It translates to CASSLLAGNNEQFF.

DNA of the CDR3: TGTGCCAGCACTCTCGGAGTCCCGGACAGGGGAATATTCGAGCAGTTCTTC. Its protein is CASTLGVPDRGIFEQFF. The chain joins TRBV27 to TRBJ2-1; 9 nucleotides align to TRBD1. CDR1 MNHEY and CDR2 SMNVEV come from the germline V gene (reference sequence). The junction had 20 bases not matched to a gene; V was cut back by 7 bases and J by 10 bases. The CDR3 spans 17 residues.